This note documents a single TCR beta chain sequence. No antigen is known for it. Indicated treatment: 15 to 20 received Ad26.COV2.S at low or high dose, single or two shots; several received placebo; per-sample allocation not given. The investigators took samples on day 63 after the first vaccine or placebo injection. This record comes from a study of Ad26.COV2.S vaccination and SARS-CoV-2 variants. Study information: Dosing was one shot or two shots 56 days apart.

Study results and caveats: Substantial post-vaccination breadth of spike-specific CD8+ and CD4+ T cell responses was reported. Relative to placebo recipients, vaccine recipients exhibited elevated spike-specific TCR breadth. Total T cell responses, in the TCR breadth and depth analyses, may have been underestimated.

CDR3 length: 16 amino acids. The V and J ends lost 0 bases and 3 bases respectively, with 14 bases between them. The V gene's germline CDR1 is SGHTA and CDR2 FQGNSA. Only in-frame clones appear in the TCRdb table, and some are missing; sequencing was by immunoSEQ multiplex PCR. The sample has 300,000 to 400,000 clones, roughly nine tenths seen once; the top ten hold roughly 6%. The material sequenced was peripheral blood, taken in a trial of Ad26.COV2.S vaccine versus placebo. The source is a person between 18 and 65 years old who received the Ad26.COV2.S COVID-19 vaccine or a placebo. V usage is TRBV7-2 and J usage is TRBJ1-1; a weak D match, TRBD1 (6 bases). CDR3 coding DNA: TGTGCCAGCAGCTTAGCCCCAAGGACAGTTTACACTGAAGCTTTCTTT. Encoded protein: CASSLAPRTVYTEAFF.